A selection of T cell receptor beta chains follows, all from one sample in a study of beta chain features in type 1 diabetes. Profiled with immunoSEQ multiplex PCR; TCRdb holds only in-frame clones, not every one. The sample consists of around 21,000 clones, around 46% of them appearing once. Sequencing was carried out using stem cell memory CD4+ T cells from blood. The receptors stem from a young man in good health. CDR3s include the opening cysteine and the closing phenylalanine or tryptophan. A D gene is named only where the DNA matches it firmly. Size values are once, few and many counts, or a class for expanded clones, and some rows have none.

j_call clone_size d_call v_call cdr3_length cdr3_aa cdr3_nt
TRBJ1-6 few NA TRBV10-3 13 CAIRISPGSPLHF TGTGCCATCAGAATTAGTCCGGGTTCACCCCTCCACTTT
TRBJ2-5 NA NA TRBV6-6 15 CASSYGGTGQETQYF TGTGCCAGCAGTTACGGCGGGACTGGCCAAGAGACCCAGTACTTC
TRBJ1-5 few NA TRBV28 12 CASRSGNQPQHF TGTGCCAGCAGGTCCGGCAATCAGCCCCAGCATTTT
TRBJ2-7 NA TRBD1 TRBV27 14 CASAPLTGVDEQYF TGTGCCAGCGCACCGTTGACAGGGGTGGACGAGCAGTACTTC
TRBJ1-2 few NA TRBV5-4 14 CASSFGSLDYGYTF TGTGCCAGCAGCTTCGGCAGCCTAGACTATGGCTACACCTTC
TRBJ1-2 NA NA TRBV6-5 14 CASSYGQGGYGYTF TGTGCCAGCAGTTACGGGCAGGGAGGGTATGGCTACACCTTC
TRBJ2-3 few TRBD1 TRBV7-2 14 CASSPGQGTDTQYF TGTGCCAGCAGCCCGGGACAGGGAACAGATACGCAGTATTTT
TRBJ2-5 NA TRBD2 TRBV15 17 CATSRDFASGTRETQYF TGTGCCACCAGCAGAGATTTCGCTAGCGGGACCAGAGAGACCCAGTACTTC
TRBJ2-7 NA NA TRBV5-1 15 CASSLVTGLTYEQYF TGCGCCAGCAGCTTGGTGACAGGACTGACCTACGAGCAGTACTTC
TRBJ2-7 few TRBD1 TRBV7-9 15 CASSPGQGNSYEQYF TGTGCCAGCAGTCCCGGACAGGGAAACTCCTACGAGCAGTACTTC
TRBJ2-3 NA NA TRBV28 12 CASSLSSDTQYF TGTGCCAGCAGTTTATCGTCAGATACGCAGTATTTT
TRBJ1-1 NA NA TRBV7-9 12 CASSLEEQRAFF TGTGCCAGCAGCTTAGAGGAGCAGAGGGCTTTCTTT
TRBJ1-2 NA TRBD1 TRBV7-9 13 CASSLGQGDGYTF TGTGCCAGCAGCTTAGGACAGGGGGATGGCTACACCTTC
TRBJ1-6 NA NA TRBV4-3 15 CASSQDRSYNSPLHF TGCGCCAGCAGCCAAGATCGTAGCTATAATTCACCCCTCCACTTT
TRBJ2-1 NA TRBD1 TRBV9 17 CASSVDLGQGIVNEQFF TGTGCCAGCAGCGTAGATTTGGGACAGGGAATTGTCAATGAGCAGTTCTTC
TRBJ2-7 NA TRBD1 TRBV11-2 12 CASSSEGQGRSF TGTGCCAGCAGCTCGGAAGGACAGGGTCGAAGCTTC
TRBJ2-1 few TRBD1 TRBV6-6 14 CASSYGGQGNEQFF TGTGCCAGCAGTTACGGGGGACAGGGAAATGAGCAGTTCTTC
TRBJ1-1 few NA TRBV7-2 13 CASSPGQNTEAFF TGTGCCAGCAGCCCAGGACAGAACACTGAAGCTTTCTTT
TRBJ1-1 NA TRBD1 TRBV4-2 14 CASSPQGAGDEAFF TGTGCCAGCAGCCCACAGGGGGCTGGGGACGAAGCTTTCTTT
TRBJ2-7 NA NA TRBV28 18 CASSFIYGMGPLSYEQYF TGTGCCAGCAGTTTCATATATGGTATGGGGCCTCTATCCTACGAGCAGTACTTC
TRBJ2-6 NA TRBD1 TRBV6-1 15 CASSARTGGANVLTF TGTGCCAGCAGTGCTAGGACAGGTGGGGCCAACGTCCTGACTTTC
TRBJ1-5 NA TRBD1 TRBV9 15 CASSVGTGGSQPQHF TGTGCCAGCAGCGTGGGGACAGGGGGTTCTCAGCCCCAGCATTTT
TRBJ2-7 NA TRBD1 TRBV5-1 13 CASSRDRNYEQYF TGCGCCAGCAGCCGGGACAGAAACTACGAGCAGTACTTC
TRBJ1-5 NA NA TRBV2 14 CASSEGRGVQPQHF TGTGCCAGCAGTGAAGGGAGGGGAGTGCAGCCCCAGCATTTT
TRBJ2-3 once NA TRBV27 12 CASSPHTDTQYF TGTGCCAGCAGTCCCCACACAGATACGCAGTATTTT
TRBJ1-5 NA NA TRBV6-6 12 CASGERRGPQHF TGTGCCAGCGGGGAAAGGAGGGGGCCCCAGCATTTT
TRBJ2-1 NA NA TRBV12-5 13 CASGLGDWAEQFF TGTGCTAGTGGTTTGGGAGATTGGGCTGAGCAGTTCTTC
TRBJ2-7 NA NA TRBV4-2 17 CASSQRELAGEIYEQYF TGTGCCAGCAGCCAAAGGGAATTAGCAGGGGAAATTTACGAGCAGTACTTC
TRBJ2-7 NA NA TRBV9 16 CASSVEYQGPRHEQYF TGTGCCAGCAGCGTAGAGTATCAGGGGCCTAGGCACGAGCAGTACTTC
TRBJ2-7 NA NA TRBV10-3 13 CAISRLEAYEQYF TGTGCCATCAGTCGACTAGAGGCCTACGAGCAGTACTTC
TRBJ2-3 NA NA TRBV7-9 17 CASSRSGQKLSTDTQYF TGTGCCAGCAGCCGGTCGGGACAAAAGCTTAGCACAGATACGCAGTATTTT
TRBJ1-5 NA TRBD1 TRBV6-5 14 CASSSGGSNQPQHF TGTGCCAGCAGCTCAGGGGGCAGCAATCAGCCCCAGCATTTT
TRBJ2-1 once NA TRBV30 14 CAWSEGLGFNEQFF TGTGCCTGGAGTGAAGGACTCGGATTCAATGAGCAGTTCTTC
TRBJ1-2 NA NA TRBV27 14 CASSRGFPGHGYTF TGTGCCAGCAGTCGTGGCTTCCCTGGGCATGGCTACACCTTC
TRBJ2-2 NA NA TRBV6-5 13 CASRLRDTGELFF TGTGCCAGCAGGCTCCGGGACACCGGGGAGCTGTTTTTT
TRBJ2-7 few NA TRBV28 12 CASSTNPYEQYF TGTGCCAGCAGTACTAACCCCTACGAGCAGTACTTC
TRBJ2-1 NA TRBD2 TRBV7-9 16 CASSLGGGRSYNEQFF TGTGCCAGCAGCTTAGGCGGCGGGAGGTCCTACAATGAGCAGTTCTTC
TRBJ2-1 few NA TRBV5-6 16 CASSPLWGRTYNEQFF TGTGCCAGCAGCCCCCTCTGGGGGCGAACCTACAATGAGCAGTTCTTC
TRBJ1-5 NA TRBD1 TRBV30 19 CAWSHYRLLGQGPGQPQHF TGTGCCTGGAGTCATTACCGATTGTTAGGACAGGGACCAGGTCAGCCCCAGCATTTT
TRBJ2-6 once TRBD1 TRBV9 18 CASSGWGQGARGANVLTF TGTGCCAGCAGCGGGTGGGGACAGGGGGCGCGGGGGGCCAACGTCCTGACTTTC
TRBJ2-7 few TRBD2 TRBV7-2 16 CASSQMPGLAEYEQYF TGTGCCAGCAGCCAAATGCCGGGACTAGCGGAGTACGAGCAGTACTTC
TRBJ2-3 NA NA TRBV5-1 15 CASSFDRPSTDTQYF TGCGCCAGCAGCTTTGACAGACCTAGCACAGATACGCAGTATTTT
TRBJ1-2 NA TRBD1 TRBV5-4 13 CASSRDRGYGYTF TGTGCCAGCAGCCGGGACAGGGGCTATGGCTACACCTTC